Shown below are 10 T cell receptor beta chains from a single sample sequenced in a study of response to subunit inactivated influenza vaccine. TCRdb called the RT-PCR reads again in MiXCR, with one record for every CDR3 protein. Among approximately 480,000 distinct CDR3 sequences listed, roughly 9.7% were seen once. The sample in question was PBMCs from blood, obtained 35 to 45 days after vaccination. The receptors were sampled from a man over 45 who received an inactivated influenza vaccine.

The CDR3 coding sequence is TGTGCCAGCAGCACAAGACGGGGGGCCCCTCAAGAGACCCAGTACTTC. Translating it yields CASSTRRGAPQETQYF. The chain links TRBV6-1 to TRBJ2-5; D possibly corresponds to TRBD2 (7 bases). Germline V gives CDR1 MNHNS, CDR2 SASEGT. CDR3 length: 16 amino acids. Trimming shortened V by 6 bases and J by 2 bases, and 19 bases separated the two germline ends.

The chain employs TRBV29-1 and TRBJ2-3, with D perhaps TRBD1 (7 bases). The V gene lost 3 bases and the J gene lost 0 bases, with 10 bases spanning the gap. The CDR3 consists of 14 residues. Germline V gene lookup returns CDR1 SQVTM and CDR2 ANQGSEA. The CDR3 loop is CSVDSGGSTDTQYF. The CDR3 DNA is TGCAGCGTTGATTCAGGGGGGAGCACAGATACGCAGTATTTT.

This clonotype has more than one count but fewer than ten. The chain uses TRBV11-2 and TRBJ2-5, with a weak D call TRBD1 (6 bases). The length of the CDR3 is 14 residues. The V gene lost 0 bases and the J gene lost 5 bases, with 10 bases spanning the gap. Germline-derived CDR1 and CDR2 are SGHAT and FQNNGV. The CDR3 sequence: CASSLDWGRETQYF. CDR3 DNA sequence: TGTGCCAGCAGCTTAGATTGGGGGCGGGAGACCCAGTACTTC. The full variable domain, completed using reference TRBV11-2 and TRBJ2-5, is EAGVAQSPRYKIIEKRQSVAFWCNPISGHATLYWYQQILGQGPKLLIQFQNNGVVDDSQLPKDRFSAERLKGVDSTLKIQPAKLEDSAVYLCASSLDWGRETQYFGPGTRLLVL.

This clonotype was seen a few times. The rearrangement uses TRBV20-1 and TRBJ1-5; D is undetermined. Deletions cut 5 bases from V and 7 bases from J, with 15 bases between. The CDR3 is 13 residues long. Looked up from germline, CDR1 is DFQATT and CDR2 is SNEGSKA (reference sequence). The DNA for the CDR3 is TGCAGTGCTGCCATGCGGCTAGGGCAGCCCCAGCATTTT. This codes for CSAAMRLGQPQHF.

This chain uses TRBV19 with TRBJ2-7; 7 nucleotides align to TRBD1. Trimming cost V 10 bases and J 4 bases; bases outside gene matches: 10. CDR3 length equals 13 residues. The germline CDR1 and CDR2 sequences are LNHDA and SQIVND (reference sequence). CDR3 DNA sequence: TGTGCCACCAGCCGAGGGGGCGCGTACGAGCAGTACTTC. Amino acids: CATSRGGAYEQYF.

This clonotype has just a few counts. This rearrangement joins TRBV11-2 to TRBJ2-7; 7 bases are a match to TRBD1. Germline V gene lookup returns CDR1 SGHAT and CDR2 FQNNGV. Losses at the gene ends were 5 bases for V and 3 bases for J; bases not matched to a gene: 7. The CDR3 is made up of 14 amino acids. The CDR3 loop is CASSQLWTGYEQYF. Here the CDR3 DNA reads TGTGCCAGCAGCCAGCTATGGACAGGCTACGAGCAGTACTTC.

In its sample, this clonotype was seen a few times. The genes are TRBV7-8 and TRBJ2-5; possible D gene TRBD2, 5 bases. V was pared by 4 bases and J by 8 bases, with 11 bases between. This CDR3 is 12 amino acids long. Germline CDR1 and CDR2: SGHVS and FQNEAQ. The CDR3, as DNA: TGTGCCAGCAGCTCCACCCGGGGAACCCAGTACTTC. Its translation: CASSSTRGTQYF.

There are many counts of this clonotype. The chain joins TRBV7-2 to TRBJ1-5; 7 positions match TRBD1. V was pared by 5 bases and J by 2 bases, with 3 bases of the junction left unmatched. This CDR3 is 14 amino acids long. CDR1 and CDR2 from the germline V gene are SGHTA and FQGNSA. The CDR3 DNA follows: TGTGCCAGCAGCCTTGACAGGGGCAATCAGCCCCAGCATTTT. Translated, it gives CASSLDRGNQPQHF.

This clonotype showed up just a few times. The genes are TRBV7-2 and TRBJ2-1; 7 nucleotides align to TRBD2. Trimming at V came to 1 base and at J to 5 bases, leaving 5 bases not matched to a gene. CDR3 length: 15 amino acids. Germline V lookup: CDR1 SGHTA, CDR2 FQGNSA. CDR3: CASSLVSGRNNEQFF. The CDR3 coding sequence is TGTGCCAGCAGCTTAGTTAGCGGGCGAAACAATGAGCAGTTCTTC.

This clonotype was found a few times. This chain connects TRBV9 to TRBJ1-3; D gene unclear. This CDR3 has 17 residues. V was trimmed by 3 bases and J by 0 bases, leaving 16 bases between them. Germline CDR1 SGDLS, CDR2 YYNGEE. The CDR3 DNA reads TGTGCCAGCAGCGAGGAGGCTAGAACTATCTCTGGAAACACCATATATTTT. It encodes CASSEEARTISGNTIYF.